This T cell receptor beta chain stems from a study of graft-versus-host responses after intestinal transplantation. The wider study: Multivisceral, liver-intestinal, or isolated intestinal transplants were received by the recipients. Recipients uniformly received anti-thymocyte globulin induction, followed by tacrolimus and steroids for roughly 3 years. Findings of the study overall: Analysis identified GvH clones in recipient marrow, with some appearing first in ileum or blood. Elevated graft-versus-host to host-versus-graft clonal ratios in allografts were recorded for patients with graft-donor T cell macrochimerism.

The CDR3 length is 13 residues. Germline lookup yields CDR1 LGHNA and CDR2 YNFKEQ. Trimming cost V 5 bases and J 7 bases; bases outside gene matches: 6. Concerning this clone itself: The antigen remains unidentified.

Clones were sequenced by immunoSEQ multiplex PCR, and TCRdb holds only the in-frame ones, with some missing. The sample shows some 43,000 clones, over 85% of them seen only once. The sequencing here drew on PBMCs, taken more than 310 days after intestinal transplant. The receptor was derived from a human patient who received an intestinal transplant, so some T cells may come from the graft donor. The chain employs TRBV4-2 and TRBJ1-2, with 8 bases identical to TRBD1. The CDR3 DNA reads TGTGCCAGCAGCAGCGGACAGGGCTCTGGCTACACCTTC. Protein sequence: CASSSGQGSGYTF.